This entry describes one T cell receptor (beta chain). This record comes from a study of blood T cell repertoires in COVID-19. Across the study: Samples of COVID-19 (acute and convalescent) were obtained from the United States, Italy and Spain. T cells, B-cell-depleted T cells, or PBMCs provided the cDNA or gDNA that served as material.

Original data processing: It was from reference gene primer amplification that nucleated cell counts were estimated. Method: immunoSEQ multiplex PCR; TCRdb's copy keeps in-frame clones and lacks some. V and J calls and clone size are those listed in that table; D and trimming were worked out from the DNA. The table lists approximately 72,000 clones, approximately 85% of them singletons, with 35% to 40% in the top ten. This CDR3 is 16 amino acids long. Germline V CDR1 and CDR2: SGHRS, YFSETQ. The V gene end was trimmed by 0 bases and the J gene end by 3 bases; junction bases not matched to a gene: 8. The receptor's source is a woman aged 80 or over with active or convalescent COVID-19. The chain employs TRBV5-1 and TRBJ1-2, with TRBD1 matching over 7 bases. What was sequenced was peripheral blood. CDR3 loop: CASSLATGALDYGYTF. In nucleotides, the CDR3 is TGCGCCAGCAGCTTGGCCACAGGGGCCCTGGACTATGGCTACACCTTC. Filled out from reference TRBV5-1 and TRBJ1-2, the complete variable domain reads KAGVTQTPRYLIKTRGQQVTLSCSPISGHRSVSWYQQTPGQGLQFLFEYFSETQRNKGNFPGRFSGRQFSNSRSEMNVSTLELGDSALYLCASSLATGALDYGYTFGSGTRLTVV.